At least ten counts were recorded for the clone carrying this T cell receptor beta chain. Unique molecular identifiers were incorporated when the TCRbeta library was constructed. TCRdb ran MiXCR on the PCR reads and lists one entry per CDR3 protein. Of under 350,000 distinct CDR3 sequences in the sample, 9.9% were seen once. Trimming removed 4 bases from V and 2 bases from J; junction bases left unmatched: 9. The CDR3 is 16 residues long. This sample is drawn from a study of T-cell reconstitution after alpha-beta-depleted transplantation in children. This receptor was taken from a human donor who donated a stem cell graft to a child with SCID. Sequenced here: PBMCs from the stem cell graft donor, sampled from the stem cell graft. The chain uses TRBV12-3 or TRBV12-4 and TRBJ2-3, with 7 bases identical to TRBD1. CDR3 bases: TGTGCCAGCAGTTACCTCGCAGGGGGATCCACAGATACGCAGTATTTT. Its protein product is CASSYLAGGSTDTQYF.